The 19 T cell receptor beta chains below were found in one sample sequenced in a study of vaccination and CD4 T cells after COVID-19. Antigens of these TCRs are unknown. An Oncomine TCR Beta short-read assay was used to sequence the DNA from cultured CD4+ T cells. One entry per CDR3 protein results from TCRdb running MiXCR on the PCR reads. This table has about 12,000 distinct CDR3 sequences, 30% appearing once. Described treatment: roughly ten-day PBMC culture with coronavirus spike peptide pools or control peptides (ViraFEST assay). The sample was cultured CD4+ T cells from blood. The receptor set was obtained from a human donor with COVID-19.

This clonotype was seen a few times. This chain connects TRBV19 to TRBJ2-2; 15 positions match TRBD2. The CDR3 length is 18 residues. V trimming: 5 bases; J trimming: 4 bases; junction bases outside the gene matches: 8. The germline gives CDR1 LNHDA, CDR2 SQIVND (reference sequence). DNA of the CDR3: TGTGCCAGTAGTGGACTAGCGGGGGGGCCATCGGGCACCGGGGAGCTGTTTTTT. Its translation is CASSGLAGGPSGTGELFF.

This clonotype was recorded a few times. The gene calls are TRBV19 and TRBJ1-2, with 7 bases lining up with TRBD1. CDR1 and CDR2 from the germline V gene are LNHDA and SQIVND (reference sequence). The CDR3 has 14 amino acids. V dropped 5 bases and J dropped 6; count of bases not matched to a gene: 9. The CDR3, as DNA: TGTGCCAGTAGTGCACAACAGGGGTCCCATGGCTACACCTTC. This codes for CASSAQQGSHGYTF.

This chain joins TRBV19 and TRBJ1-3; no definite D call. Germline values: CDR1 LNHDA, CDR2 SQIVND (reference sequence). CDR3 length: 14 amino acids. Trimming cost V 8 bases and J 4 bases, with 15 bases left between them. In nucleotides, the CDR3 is TGTGCCAGTGCCCGACAAGTGGGAGGAAACACCATATATTTT. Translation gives CASARQVGGNTIYF.

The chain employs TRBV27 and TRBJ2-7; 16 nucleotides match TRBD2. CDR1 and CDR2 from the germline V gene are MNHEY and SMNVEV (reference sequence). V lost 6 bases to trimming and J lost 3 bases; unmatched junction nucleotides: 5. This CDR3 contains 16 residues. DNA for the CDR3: TGTGCCAGCAGGGGACTAGCGGGGGGGCGTAGCTACGAGCAGTACTTC. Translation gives CASRGLAGGRSYEQYF.

The CDR3 loop reads CATSWEGTDTQYF. The CDR3 bases are TGTGCCACCAGTTGGGAGGGGACAGATACGCAGTATTTT. V gene TRBV24-1 combines with J gene TRBJ2-3, with 7 bases lining up with TRBD2. The CDR3 contains 13 residues. The V and J ends lost 6 bases and 3 bases, in that order; junction bases with no gene match: 2. Germline CDR1 reads KGHDR; CDR2 reads SFDVKD.

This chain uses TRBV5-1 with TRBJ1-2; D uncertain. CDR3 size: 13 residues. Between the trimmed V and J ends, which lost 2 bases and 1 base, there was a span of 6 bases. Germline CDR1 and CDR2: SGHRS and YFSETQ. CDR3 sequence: CASSLSFNYGYTF. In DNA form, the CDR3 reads TGCGCCAGCAGCTTATCTTTTAACTATGGCTACACCTTC.

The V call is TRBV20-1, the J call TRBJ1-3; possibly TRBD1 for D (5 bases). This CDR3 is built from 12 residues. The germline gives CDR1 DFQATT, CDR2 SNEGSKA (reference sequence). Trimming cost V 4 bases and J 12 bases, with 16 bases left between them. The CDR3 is CSAKTDVARIYF. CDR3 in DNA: TGCAGTGCTAAGACAGACGTGGCTCGCATATATTTT.

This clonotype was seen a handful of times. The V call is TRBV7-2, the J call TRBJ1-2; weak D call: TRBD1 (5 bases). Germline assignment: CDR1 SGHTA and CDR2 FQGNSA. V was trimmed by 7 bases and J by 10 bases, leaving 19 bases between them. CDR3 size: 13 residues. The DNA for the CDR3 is TGTGCCAGCAAAACCGGGACGTGGGGAGACTACACCTTC. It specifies CASKTGTWGDYTF.

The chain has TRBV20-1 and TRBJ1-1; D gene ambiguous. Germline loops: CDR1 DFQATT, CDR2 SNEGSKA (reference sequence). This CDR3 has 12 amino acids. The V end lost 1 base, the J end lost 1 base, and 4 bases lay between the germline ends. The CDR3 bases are TGCAGTGCTAGAGTTGGGAACACTGAAGCTTTCTTT. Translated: CSARVGNTEAFF.

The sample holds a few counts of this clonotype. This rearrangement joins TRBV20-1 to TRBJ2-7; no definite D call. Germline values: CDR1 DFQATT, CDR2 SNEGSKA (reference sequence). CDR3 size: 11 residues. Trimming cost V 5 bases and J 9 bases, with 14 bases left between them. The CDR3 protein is CSAGATPVQYF. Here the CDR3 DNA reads TGCAGTGCTGGAGCGACACCTGTGCAGTACTTC.

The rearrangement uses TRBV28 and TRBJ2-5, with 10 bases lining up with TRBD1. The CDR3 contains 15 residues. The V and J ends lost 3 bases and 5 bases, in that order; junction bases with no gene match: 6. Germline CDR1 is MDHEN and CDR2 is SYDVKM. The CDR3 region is CASSLATGGRETQYF. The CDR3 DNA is TGTGCCAGCAGTTTGGCGACAGGGGGCCGCGAGACCCAGTACTTC.

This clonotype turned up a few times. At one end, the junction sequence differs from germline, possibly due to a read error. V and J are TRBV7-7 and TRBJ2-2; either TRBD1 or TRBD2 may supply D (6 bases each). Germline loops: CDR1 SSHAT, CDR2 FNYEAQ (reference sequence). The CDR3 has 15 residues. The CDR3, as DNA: TGTGCTAGCAGCACCGGGGGCTCGGGCACCGGGGAGCTGTTTTTT. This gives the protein CASSTGGSGTGELFF. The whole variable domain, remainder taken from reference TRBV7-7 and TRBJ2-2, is GAGVSQSPRYKVTKRGQDVTLRCDPISSHATLYWYQQALGQGPEFLTYFNYEAQPDKSGLPSDRFSAERPEGSISTLTIQRTEQRDSAMYRCASSTGGSGTGELFFGEGSRLTVL.

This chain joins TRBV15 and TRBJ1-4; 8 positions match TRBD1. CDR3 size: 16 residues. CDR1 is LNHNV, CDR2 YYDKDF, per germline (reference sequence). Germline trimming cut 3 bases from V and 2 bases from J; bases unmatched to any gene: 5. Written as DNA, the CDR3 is TGTGCCACCAGCAGGGACCGGACAGGGACTAATGAAAAACTGTTTTTT. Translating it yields CATSRDRTGTNEKLFF.

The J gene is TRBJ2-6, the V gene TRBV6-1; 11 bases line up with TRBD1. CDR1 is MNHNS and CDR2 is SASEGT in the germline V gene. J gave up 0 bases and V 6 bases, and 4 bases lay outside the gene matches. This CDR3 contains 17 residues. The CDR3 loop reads CASRTGTGGSGANVLTF. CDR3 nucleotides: TGTGCCAGCAGAACCGGGACAGGGGGCTCTGGGGCCAACGTCCTGACTTTC.

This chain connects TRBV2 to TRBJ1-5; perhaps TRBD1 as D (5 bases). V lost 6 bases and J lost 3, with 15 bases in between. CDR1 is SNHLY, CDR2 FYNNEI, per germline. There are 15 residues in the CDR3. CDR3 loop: CASRRDGLSNQPQHF. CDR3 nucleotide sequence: TGTGCCAGCAGACGGGACGGCCTTTCCAATCAGCCCCAGCATTTT.

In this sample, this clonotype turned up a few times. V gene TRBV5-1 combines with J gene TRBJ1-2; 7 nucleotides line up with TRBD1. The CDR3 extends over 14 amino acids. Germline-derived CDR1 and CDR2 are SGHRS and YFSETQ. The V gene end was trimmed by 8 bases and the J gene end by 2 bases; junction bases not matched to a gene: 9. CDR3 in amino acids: CASGPTGQNYGYTF. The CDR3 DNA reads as TGCGCCAGTGGCCCTACGGGACAGAACTATGGCTACACCTTC.

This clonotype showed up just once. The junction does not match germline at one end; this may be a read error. Here the CDR3 DNA reads TGTGCCAGCACCCCCTCCCCAGGGAACACTGAAGCTTTATTT. Its translation: CASTPSPGNTEALF. The chain employs TRBV6-4 and TRBJ1-1; D is possibly TRBD1 (5 bases). Looked up from germline, CDR1 is MRHNA and CDR2 is SNTAGT. The CDR3 runs to 14 residues.

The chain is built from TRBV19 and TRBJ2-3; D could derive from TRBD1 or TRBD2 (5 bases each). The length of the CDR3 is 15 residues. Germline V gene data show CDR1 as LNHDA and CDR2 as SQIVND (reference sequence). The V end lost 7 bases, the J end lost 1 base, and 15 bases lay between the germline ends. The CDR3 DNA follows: TGTGCCAGTACCTACGGGGCGTCTCGCACAGATACGCAGTATTTT. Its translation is CASTYGASRTDTQYF.

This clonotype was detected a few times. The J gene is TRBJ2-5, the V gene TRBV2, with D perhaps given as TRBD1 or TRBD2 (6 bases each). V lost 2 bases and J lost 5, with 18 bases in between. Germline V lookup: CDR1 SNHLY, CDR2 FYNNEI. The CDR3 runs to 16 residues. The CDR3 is CASSEWLIGGGETQYF. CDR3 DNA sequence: TGTGCCAGCAGTGAATGGTTAATTGGAGGGGGGGAGACCCAGTACTTC.